Here is one T cell receptor (beta chain) with its context. The data belong to a study of control samples from healthy donors and cancer patients. Using immunoSEQ multiplex PCR, the repertoire was profiled, and TCRdb retains in-frame clones only, with some absent. The sample has about 190,000 clones, and its top ten clones hold roughly 2.2%. Germline V lookup: CDR1 SNHLY, CDR2 FYNNEI. V shed 6 bases and J 2 bases; nucleotides not matched to a gene: 5. The CDR3 covers 15 residues. The clonotype comes from a woman younger than 45 in good health. V and J are TRBV2 and TRBJ2-3, with 10 bases aligning to TRBD2. Sample: blood. This chain's CDR3 is CASRASGGPTDTQYF. CDR3 DNA: TGTGCCAGCAGAGCTAGCGGGGGCCCCACAGATACGCAGTATTTT.